Below, 30 T cell receptor beta chains from the same sample are listed, as sequenced in a study of blood T cell repertoires in COVID-19. The method was immunoSEQ multiplex PCR; TCRdb's version includes in-frame clones alone and lacks a portion of them. In the table there are about 270,000 clones, 85% to 90% of which are singletons. The sample was PBMCs or T cells enriched from blood (not recorded which). These receptors all stem from a young woman who had recovered from COVID-19.

This sequence joins TRBV4-1 and TRBJ2-3, with 12 nucleotides matching TRBD2. The CDR3 is 15 amino acids. Germline CDR1 is MGHRA and CDR2 is YSYEKL. Unmatched junction bases numbered 6, after V lost 7 bases and J lost 4 bases. The CDR3 reads CASKPSGGASDTQYF. In DNA, the CDR3 is TGCGCCAGCAAACCTAGCGGGGGGGCCTCAGATACGCAGTATTTT.

The V gene is TRBV14, the J gene TRBJ2-1; TRBD2 aligns across 7 bases. J was trimmed by 5 bases and V by 1 base; bases with no gene match: 8. Germline CDR1 is SGHDN and CDR2 is FVKESK. This CDR3 region has 16 residues. Here the CDR3 DNA reads TGTGCCAGCAGCCAAGTGTGGGGGGGGAGAGACAATGAGCAGTTCTTC. Its translation is CASSQVWGGRDNEQFF.

The chain recombines TRBV3-1 (or the pseudogene TRBV3-2) with TRBJ1-2, with D possibly TRBD1 on 5 matching bases. The CDR3 loop spans 17 amino acids. V lost 0 bases and J 4 bases, leaving 18 bases between the germline ends. The V gene's germline CDR1 is LGHDT and CDR2 YNNKEL (reference sequence). The CDR3 DNA sequence: TGTGCCAGCAGCCAAGATTTCGGCCAGGGAGGAGGCTATGGCTACACCTTC. Translated, it gives CASSQDFGQGGGYGYTF.

In this sample, this clone turned up once. The chain carries TRBV5-6 and TRBJ2-5, with TRBD2 matching over 13 bases. Losses at the gene ends were 4 bases for V and 4 bases for J; bases not matched to a gene: 4. Germline V gene sequence: CDR1 SGHDT, CDR2 YYEEEE. The CDR3 is made up of 15 amino acids. CDR3 DNA: TGTGCCAGCAGCGGAAGACTAGCGGGAGGAGAGACCCAGTACTTC. Encoded protein: CASSGRLAGGETQYF.

The chain couples TRBV5-4 to TRBJ2-5; 16 bases are a match to TRBD2. CDR1 and CDR2 (germline): SGHNT, YYREEE (reference sequence). The junction had 6 bases not matched to a gene; V was cut back by 5 bases and J by 2 bases. The CDR3 runs to 17 residues. In nucleotides, the CDR3 is TGTGCCAGCAGTTCGGGACTAGCGGGGGGGGTACAAGAGACCCAGTACTTC. It specifies CASSSGLAGGVQETQYF.

The V gene is TRBV27, the J gene TRBJ1-6; D is unclear. Germline lookup yields CDR1 MNHEY and CDR2 SMNVEV (reference sequence). This CDR3 is 12 amino acids long. Trimming pared 6 bases from V and 7 bases from J, leaving 7 bases between. The CDR3 spells CASSWPNSPLHF. The CDR3 region has the DNA TGTGCCAGCAGCTGGCCAAATTCACCCCTCCACTTT.

This chain links TRBV6-5 with TRBJ1-2, with D maybe TRBD1 (6 bases). V gave up 6 bases and J gave up 5 bases, with 10 bases separating them. The CDR3 consists of 12 residues. From germline, CDR1 is MNHEY and CDR2 SVGAGI. The CDR3 DNA reads TGTGCCAGCAGCATACAGGGATATGGCTACACCTTC. This encodes CASSIQGYGYTF.

The V and J genes are TRBV3-1 (or the pseudogene TRBV3-2) and TRBJ2-3; no clear D gene. Germline V gene sequence: CDR1 LGHDT, CDR2 YNNKEL (reference sequence). CDR3 length equals 14 residues. V shed 4 bases and J shed 0 bases, with 8 bases lying between them. The CDR3 DNA sequence: TGTGCCAGCAGCCGACTCGGGAGCACAGATACGCAGTATTTT. This gives the protein CASSRLGSTDTQYF.

This clone was detected only once. The V call is TRBV28, the J call TRBJ1-5, with D perhaps TRBD1 (6 bases). The CDR3 contains 15 residues. From germline, CDR1 is MDHEN and CDR2 SYDVKM. Trimming took off 5 bases at V and 1 base at J, with 12 bases between the two ends. CDR3 sequence: CASSPTGGSNQPQHF. CDR3 DNA sequence: TGTGCCAGCAGTCCTACGGGGGGCAGCAATCAGCCCCAGCATTTT.

V usage is TRBV18 and J usage is TRBJ1-2; D is possibly TRBD1 (5 bases). Germline CDR1 is KGHSH and CDR2 is LQKENI. V lost 2 bases, J lost 3 bases, and 10 bases lay in between. The CDR3 length is 14 residues. For the CDR3, the DNA is TGTGCCAGCTCACCAACCAGGGATGACTATGGCTACACCTTC. The encoded protein is CASSPTRDDYGYTF.

Written as DNA, the CDR3 is TGCAGCGTCCGGACAGCGGGGGGTGAAGCTTTCTTT. Protein: CSVRTAGGEAFF. This chain joins TRBV29-1 and TRBJ1-1, with D possibly TRBD1 on 6 matching bases. CDR3 size: 12 residues. CDR1 is SQVTM and CDR2 is ANQGSEA in the germline V gene. Trimming shortened V by 6 bases and J by 7 bases, and 15 bases separated the two germline ends.

This clone was seen only once. The chain joins TRBV27 to TRBJ2-2; 10 bases are a match to TRBD2. The CDR3 runs 17 residues. J was trimmed by 1 base and V by 7 bases; bases with no gene match: 9. Germline V gene data show CDR1 as MNHEY and CDR2 as SMNVEV (reference sequence). The chain's CDR3 is CASTRASGGVNTGELFF. The DNA for the CDR3 is TGTGCCAGCACCCGTGCCAGCGGGGGGGTGAACACCGGGGAGCTGTTTTTT.

The chain joins TRBV4-1 to TRBJ1-6; 8 bases line up with TRBD1. The germline V gene has CDR1 MGHRA and CDR2 YSYEKL. The CDR3 has 19 amino acids. With V trimmed by 1 base and J by 5 bases, 13 bases remained unmatched. Here the CDR3 DNA reads TGCGCCAGCAGCCAAGGGCCGGGGACAGGCTATCGGGATAATTCACCCCTCCACTTT. This sequence encodes CASSQGPGTGYRDNSPLHF.

This clone was seen only once. J is TRBJ2-1 and V is TRBV5-6; 7 positions match TRBD1. V lost 0 bases, J lost 13 bases, and 7 bases stayed unmatched. This CDR3 spans 13 amino acids. Germline V CDR1 and CDR2: SGHDT, YYEEEE. CDR3 in DNA: TGTGCCAGCAGCTTGGGACAGGGTAGAGATCAGTTCTTC. Translating gives CASSLGQGRDQFF.

The genes are TRBV9 and TRBJ1-1; TRBD1 is a possible D gene (5 bases). V was cut by 3 bases and J by 0 bases, with 12 bases left in between. The CDR3 sequence is 15 residues long. Germline V gives CDR1 SGDLS, CDR2 YYNGEE. The CDR3 loop is CASSGFLGVNTEAFF. CDR3 bases: TGTGCCAGCAGCGGTTTCTTAGGGGTGAACACTGAAGCTTTCTTT.

This clone was detected only a few times. V is TRBV2 and J is TRBJ1-4; D call uncertain. Germline loops: CDR1 SNHLY, CDR2 FYNNEI. V was shortened by 5 bases and J by 5 bases, with 12 bases between the two germline ends. There are 14 residues in the CDR3. For the CDR3, the DNA is TGTGCCAGCAGTAAGGGAGCCTCGAATGAAAAACTGTTTTTT. Encoded protein: CASSKGASNEKLFF.

The rearrangement joins TRBV7-2 to TRBJ1-5; unclear D gene. Per germline, CDR1 SGHTA and CDR2 FQGNSA. The V end lost 1 base, the J end lost 3 bases, and 16 bases lay between the germline ends. The CDR3 extends over 17 amino acids. For the CDR3, the DNA is TGTGCCAGCAGCTTAGATTGGGGAGTCGCCTACAATCAGCCCCAGCATTTT. Protein: CASSLDWGVAYNQPQHF.

This chain uses TRBV19 with TRBJ2-4; possibly TRBD2 for D (5 bases). This CDR3 has 17 amino acids. CDR1 LNHDA and CDR2 SQIVND come from the germline V gene (reference sequence). V shed 3 bases and J shed 7 bases, with 22 bases lying between them. The CDR3 sequence is CASSIRASSQSGNIQYF. The CDR3 DNA sequence: TGTGCCAGTAGTATTCGAGCCTCTAGCCAATCTGGGAACATTCAGTACTTC.

The chain employs TRBV13 and TRBJ2-5; 7 nucleotides line up with TRBD2. The V and J ends lost 5 bases and 3 bases, in that order; junction bases with no gene match: 9. This CDR3 is built from 15 residues. CDR1 PRHDT and CDR2 FYEKMQ come from the germline V gene (reference sequence). CDR3 sequence reads: CASSPRGGPKETQYF. The CDR3 bases are TGTGCCAGCAGCCCACGGGGAGGGCCCAAAGAGACCCAGTACTTC.

As DNA, the CDR3 is TGTGCCACCAGCTCGTCACCCCGTCCAGGCTACGAGCAGTACTTC. It is translated as CATSSSPRPGYEQYF. The chain joins TRBV15 to TRBJ2-7; D unclear. The germline V gene has CDR1 LNHNV and CDR2 YYDKDF (reference sequence). There are 15 residues in the CDR3. V dropped 5 bases and J dropped 3 bases, with 17 bases sitting between them.

This clone came up once. The chain carries TRBV2 and TRBJ1-6; no definite D call. CDR1 SNHLY and CDR2 FYNNEI come from the germline V gene. V lost 1 base, J lost 9 bases, and 7 bases lay in between. CDR3 length: 13 residues. The CDR3 DNA sequence: TGTGCCAGCAGTGAAGAATCGAGTTCACCCCTCCACTTT. Translated, it gives CASSEESSSPLHF.

The chain is built from TRBV7-2 and TRBJ2-7; TRBD2 agrees at 9 bases. The V and J ends lost 7 bases and 5 bases, in that order; junction bases with no gene match: 9. CDR3 length: 14 amino acids. Germline-derived CDR1 and CDR2 are SGHTA and FQGNSA. The CDR3, as DNA: TGTGCCAGCAAACCGGGACTAGCCCTCCACGAGCAGTACTTC. This encodes CASKPGLALHEQYF.

This chain joins TRBV2 and TRBJ2-4; D might be TRBD1 (6 bases). Trimming cost V 3 bases and J 0 bases, with 9 bases left between them. The CDR3 extends over 15 amino acids. Germline V gene data show CDR1 as SNHLY and CDR2 as FYNNEI. CDR3 loop: CASSDRGLAKNIQYF. CDR3 DNA: TGTGCCAGCAGTGACAGGGGCCTAGCCAAAAACATTCAGTACTTC.

This clone was found many times. This chain links TRBV4-2 with TRBJ2-3, with 13 bases identical to TRBD2. The CDR3 totals 16 residues. Germline CDR1 is LGHNA and CDR2 is YNFKEQ. V gave up 11 bases and J gave up 4 bases; unmatched junction bases: 12. This chain's CDR3 is CAATQTSGGAADTQYF. The CDR3 DNA reads as TGTGCCGCTACCCAAACTAGCGGGGGGGCCGCAGATACGCAGTATTTT.

The chain employs TRBV11-2 and TRBJ1-1; D is perhaps TRBD1 (6 bases). The CDR3 has 16 residues. CDR1 SGHAT and CDR2 FQNNGV come from the germline V gene. V lost 0 bases to trimming and J lost 2 bases, with 13 bases between them. The CDR3: CASSLEAGARNTEAFF. CDR3 sequence (DNA): TGTGCCAGCAGCTTAGAGGCGGGGGCCCGCAACACTGAAGCTTTCTTT.

This chain links TRBV29-1 with TRBJ2-3; 9 nucleotides line up with TRBD2. The CDR3 length is 14 residues. The V segment lost 8 bases and the J segment 3 bases; nucleotides outside the gene matches: 9. Germline V gene data show CDR1 as SQVTM and CDR2 as ANQGSEA. The DNA for the CDR3 is TGCAGCAGTGAGCGGGGGGTAGGGACAGATACGCAGTATTTT. It is translated as CSSERGVGTDTQYF.

The V gene is TRBV7-2, the J gene TRBJ2-1; D remains unclear. Germline CDR1 is SGHTA and CDR2 is FQGNSA. The length of the CDR3 is 13 residues. V gave up 2 bases and J gave up 3 bases, with 5 bases separating them. CDR3 nucleotide sequence: TGTGCCAGCAGCTTAACTAACTACAATGAGCAGTTCTTC. Amino acids: CASSLTNYNEQFF.

The chain carries TRBV6-5 and TRBJ2-7; D is possibly TRBD1 (6 bases). CDR3 length: 13 residues. Looked up from germline, CDR1 is MNHEY and CDR2 is SVGAGI. V lost 5 bases, J lost 5 bases, and 13 bases lay in between. CDR3 residues: CASSRGDNHEQYF. The CDR3 bases are TGTGCCAGCAGTCGTGGGGACAATCACGAGCAGTACTTC.

There are a few counts of this clone. V is TRBV28 and J is TRBJ1-2; weak D call: TRBD1 (5 bases). The V gene lost 1 base and the J gene lost 4 bases, with 10 bases spanning the gap. Per germline, CDR1 MDHEN and CDR2 SYDVKM. The CDR3 consists of 14 residues. The CDR3 here is CASSLSGNLYGYTF. As DNA, the CDR3 is TGTGCCAGCAGTTTATCAGGGAACCTCTATGGCTACACCTTC.

In DNA form, the CDR3 reads TGTGCCAGCAGCCCTAGGGGGAGCGATGGCTACACCTTC. Translation gives CASSPRGSDGYTF. V usage is TRBV6-2 or TRBV6-3 and J usage is TRBJ1-2; TRBD1 is a possible D gene (6 bases). This CDR3 is 13 amino acids long. With 6 bases removed from V and 6 bases from J, the gap between germline ends came to 14 bases. Per germline, CDR1 MNHEY and CDR2 SVGEGT.